Below, 19 T cell receptor beta chains from the same sample are listed, as sequenced in a study of blood T cell repertoires in COVID-19. Using immunoSEQ multiplex PCR, the repertoire was profiled, and TCRdb retains in-frame clones only, with some absent. The top ten clones hold 3% to 3.5% of a sample with approximately 200,000 clones, 65% to 85% of them seen once. The sequencing input was peripheral blood. These receptors were obtained from a woman aged 25 to 39 who had recovered from COVID-19.

The chain is built from TRBV19 and TRBJ1-1; 9 bases are a match to TRBD1. Germline loops: CDR1 LNHDA, CDR2 SQIVND (reference sequence). There are 13 residues in the CDR3. V dropped 6 bases and J dropped 4; count of bases not matched to a gene: 3. For the CDR3, the DNA is TGTGCCAGTAGACACAGGGGGCGCACTGAAGCTTTCTTT. This encodes CASRHRGRTEAFF.

This clone is a singleton in its sample. V usage is TRBV7-3 and J usage is TRBJ2-1; D is perhaps TRBD2 (5 bases). The germline gives CDR1 SGHTA, CDR2 FQGTGA. The CDR3 has 12 amino acids. V gave up 5 bases and J gave up 6 bases, with 8 bases separating them. The CDR3 is CASSISGNEQFF. The CDR3 nucleotides read TGTGCCAGCAGCATCAGCGGCAATGAGCAGTTCTTC.

The chain uses TRBV6-5 and TRBJ1-2; TRBD1 is a possible D gene (5 bases). The V end was cut by 6 bases, the J end by 4 bases, with 18 bases between. CDR1 is MNHEY and CDR2 is SVGAGI in the germline V gene. The length of the CDR3 is 15 residues. In nucleotides, the CDR3 is TGTGCCAGCAGGGAGCCGGAGCAGGGTCCCTATGGCTACACCTTC. Translating it yields CASREPEQGPYGYTF.

The sample holds one count of this clone. This chain links TRBV19 with TRBJ2-3, with 8 bases lining up with TRBD1. The CDR3 contains 15 residues. The junction had 13 bases not matched to a gene; V was cut back by 9 bases and J by 5 bases. The V gene's germline CDR1 is LNHDA and CDR2 SQIVND (reference sequence). CDR3 protein: CASCLRGQGGDTQYF. The CDR3 DNA reads TGTGCCAGCTGTCTACGAGGACAGGGCGGAGATACGCAGTATTTT.

This chain joins TRBV5-4 and TRBJ2-7; 11 nucleotides agree with TRBD1. With V trimmed by 4 bases and J by 6 bases, 3 bases remained unmatched. The CDR3 extends over 13 amino acids. The germline V gene encodes CDR1 SGHNT and CDR2 YYREEE (reference sequence). The CDR3 DNA follows: TGTGCCAGCAGCGAAGGGACAGGGGGCGAGCAGTACTTC. As protein: CASSEGTGGEQYF.

V is TRBV28 and J is TRBJ1-1, with unresolved D. CDR1 and CDR2 from the germline V gene are MDHEN and SYDVKM. CDR3 length: 11 amino acids. V was clipped by 3 bases and J by 10 bases, with 9 bases between them. The CDR3 DNA follows: TGTGCCAGCAGTTTTAGTGTTAGAGCTTTCTTT. Protein sequence: CASSFSVRAFF.

This chain links TRBV5-6 with TRBJ2-3; TRBD1 aligns across 8 bases. CDR1 and CDR2 from the germline V gene are SGHDT and YYEEEE. J was trimmed by 1 base and V by 7 bases; bases with no gene match: 14. The CDR3 is made up of 17 amino acids. This CDR3 is CASRYLIPRGRTDTQYF. The CDR3 DNA sequence: TGTGCCAGCCGATACTTAATTCCCAGGGGGCGCACAGATACGCAGTATTTT.

The rearrangement joins TRBV6-5 to TRBJ2-5; D remains unclear. Trimming cost V 6 bases and J 4 bases, with 9 bases left between them. Per the germline V gene, CDR1 is MNHEY and CDR2 is SVGAGI. The length of the CDR3 is 12 residues. The CDR3 coding sequence is TGTGCCAGCAGCCGGAGACGAGAGACCCAGTACTTC. Translation: CASSRRRETQYF.

The rearrangement links TRBV4-1 to TRBJ2-7; 10 bases align to TRBD2. The germline gives CDR1 MGHRA, CDR2 YSYEKL. The CDR3 is 13 residues long. V trimming: 2 bases; J trimming: 9 bases; junction bases outside the gene matches: 4. The CDR3 sequence: CASSQLAGDVQYF. CDR3 nucleotide sequence: TGCGCCAGCAGCCAACTAGCGGGAGATGTGCAGTACTTC.

In its sample, this clone was seen once. Other DNA sequences in the same sample also yield this CDR3. The chain has TRBV6-5 and TRBJ2-2; 10 bases map to TRBD2. CDR1 is MNHEY, CDR2 SVGAGI, per germline. V shed 5 bases, J shed 1 base, and the junction held 1 base outside the gene matches. This CDR3 comprises 15 residues. Here the CDR3 reads CASSRTSGNTGELFF. The DNA of the CDR3 is TGTGCCAGCAGTCGGACTAGCGGGAACACCGGGGAGCTGTTTTTT.

The chain uses TRBV28 and TRBJ2-7; tentative D call: TRBD1 (6 bases). The CDR3 runs to 17 residues. Between the trimmed V and J ends, which lost 5 bases and 0 bases, there was a span of 20 bases. CDR1 is MDHEN and CDR2 is SYDVKM in the germline V gene. As DNA, the CDR3 is TGTGCCAGCAGTCCGGGACACGTGGGCATTAGCTCCTACGAGCAGTACTTC. This gives the protein CASSPGHVGISSYEQYF.

This chain links TRBV10-1 with TRBJ2-3; TRBD1 matches 7 bases. V lost 6 bases, J lost 0 bases, and 6 bases stayed unmatched. CDR3 length: 15 residues. The germline CDR1 and CDR2 sequences are WNHNN and SYGVQD (reference sequence). CDR3 sequence: CASSGQVLSTDTQYF. DNA of the CDR3: TGCGCCAGCAGCGGACAGGTTCTCAGCACAGATACGCAGTATTTT.

This clone occurred once. The V gene is TRBV5-1, the J gene TRBJ1-1; perhaps TRBD1 as D (6 bases). The CDR3 consists of 15 residues. Germline loops: CDR1 SGHRS, CDR2 YFSETQ. V lost 5 bases to trimming and J lost 0 bases, with 14 bases between them. CDR3 residues: CASREGTGLNTEAFF. The CDR3 region has the DNA TGCGCCAGCAGGGAAGGTACAGGGCTGAACACTGAAGCTTTCTTT.

The J gene is TRBJ2-5, the V gene TRBV20-1; D call uncertain. The J call could be wrong; TRBJ2-7 is a better fit for the DNA end. Looked up from germline, CDR1 is DFQATT and CDR2 is SNEGSKA (reference sequence). The CDR3 runs to 11 residues. The CDR3 DNA reads TGCAGTGCGGTAAAAGCAGGCGAGCAGTACTTC. Its translation is CSAVKAGEQYF.

The chain is built from TRBV19 and TRBJ2-1, with TRBD1 matching over 7 bases. The CDR3 runs to 15 residues. V gave up 6 bases and J gave up 4 bases; unmatched junction bases: 9. The germline gives CDR1 LNHDA, CDR2 SQIVND (reference sequence). The CDR3 loop reads CASSAPDRIYNEQFF. The CDR3 DNA is TGTGCCAGTAGCGCTCCGGACAGGATATACAATGAGCAGTTCTTC.

This rearrangement joins TRBV5-6 to TRBJ1-3; TRBD1 might be the D (6 bases). Between the trimmed V and J ends, which lost 4 bases and 6 bases, there was a span of 20 bases. The CDR3 loop spans 16 amino acids. Per germline, CDR1 SGHDT and CDR2 YYEEEE. CDR3 coding DNA: TGTGCCAGCAGCAGCCTAGGGGGGGGCTTGGAAAACACCATATATTTT. Encoded protein: CASSSLGGGLENTIYF.

This clone was seen a handful of times. The chain combines TRBV9 with TRBJ2-3, with 7 bases matching TRBD2. Per the germline V gene, CDR1 is SGDLS and CDR2 is YYNGEE. Losses at the gene ends were 0 bases for V and 0 bases for J; bases not matched to a gene: 7. This CDR3 is 17 amino acids long. CDR3 bases: TGTGCCAGCAGCGTAGGGGCTAGCGGAGGCAGCACAGATACGCAGTATTTT. Its protein product is CASSVGASGGSTDTQYF.

This chain links TRBV6-5 with TRBJ2-1; 13 bases fit TRBD2. The CDR3 covers 15 residues. Germline-derived CDR1 and CDR2 are MNHEY and SVGAGI. After removal of 4 bases from V and 7 bases from J, the junction contained 4 bases not matched to a gene. This CDR3 is CASSWTSGSINEQFF. CDR3 in DNA: TGTGCCAGCAGTTGGACTAGCGGGAGTATAAATGAGCAGTTCTTC.

The chain couples TRBV5-6 to TRBJ2-5; 7 bases align to TRBD1. J was trimmed by 1 base and V by 4 bases; bases with no gene match: 7. Germline CDR1 SGHDT, CDR2 YYEEEE. This CDR3 comprises 15 residues. CDR3 DNA sequence: TGTGCCAGCAGCCCGTCGACAGGGCCCCAAGAGACCCAGTACTTC. Translated: CASSPSTGPQETQYF.